The 10 T cell receptor beta chains below come from one sample, sequenced in a study of T cells in women clearing cervical HPV infection. The method was immunoSEQ multiplex PCR; TCRdb's version includes in-frame clones alone and lacks a portion of them. The listing records tens of thousands of clones. Sequenced material: blood buffy coat. Receptors originate from a woman aged 18 to 69 with a cervical HPV16 infection that either progressed to CIN3+ or cleared (not recorded which).

On this clone itself: The read finishes 3 residues shy of the CDR3 end, and the germline J gene is used to complete it. The chain employs TRBV12-3 or TRBV12-4 and TRBJ1-1; D is unresolved. The V end was cut by 3 bases, the J end by 0 bases, with 14 bases between. The CDR3 consists of 16 residues. CDR3 sequence: CASSFLRSVMNTEAFF. The sequenced CDR3 bases are TGTGCCAGCAGTTTTCTGAGGTCAGTCATGAACACTGAA.

Comments on this clone: The read falls 3 residues short of the CDR3 end, and the missing part is taken from the germline J gene. The chain has TRBV18 and TRBJ1-4; the D is unclear. CDR3 length equals 12 residues. CDR1 and CDR2 (germline): KGHSH, LQKENI. Trimming took off 5 bases at V and 4 bases at J, with 5 bases between the two ends. CDR3 region: CASSGSNEKLFF. CDR3 bases read: TGTGCCAGCTCAGGTAGTAATGAAAAA.

In regard to this clone: The read gets to within 3 residues of the CDR3 end, and the germline J gene fills in the rest. The rearrangement joins TRBV6-1 to TRBJ1-6; tentatively, D is TRBD1 (6 bases). V was trimmed by 2 bases and J by 4 bases, leaving 21 bases between them. Germline assignment: CDR1 MNHNS and CDR2 SASEGT. This CDR3 spans 19 amino acids. The CDR3: CASSESAPGAVGYNSPLHF. The part of the CDR3 DNA that was read is TGTGCCAGCAGTGAATCCGCCCCAGGGGCAGTAGGTTATAATTCACCC.

Remarks on this clone: The read ends 3 residues shy of where the CDR3 ends; the end is completed using the germline J gene. The chain uses TRBV20-1 and TRBJ1-2; D is possibly TRBD1 (5 bases). The V end was cut by 2 bases, the J end by 6 bases, with 13 bases between. Germline CDR1 DFQATT, CDR2 SNEGSKA (reference sequence). This CDR3 has 13 amino acids. CDR3 amino acids: CSARPRVRHGYTF. Incomplete CDR3 DNA: TGCAGTGCTAGACCCAGGGTTCGTCATGGC.

On this clone itself: The CDR3 is cut off 3 residues early in the read; its end comes from the germline J gene. The chain joins TRBV18 to TRBJ1-2; TRBD1 agrees at 8 bases. CDR1 and CDR2 (germline): KGHSH, LQKENI. The CDR3 contains 15 residues. Partial CDR3 DNA: TGTGCCAGCTCATCTCGACAGGGGCATACAGATACC. It yields the protein CASSSRQGHTDT. The full CDR3 protein reads CASSSRQGHTDTYTF.

For this clone: The missing CDR3 end, 3 residues past where the read stops, is filled in from the germline J gene. This sequence joins TRBV5-1 and TRBJ2-5; D is unresolved. Germline V gene lookup returns CDR1 SGHRS and CDR2 YFSETQ. The germline V and J ends were trimmed by 2 bases and 1 base, with 9 bases remaining between them. CDR3 length: 14 residues. CDR3 bases read: TGCGCCAGCAGCTTTGTTACTCCCCAAGAGACC. Translation: CASSFVTPQET. The entire CDR3 protein is CASSFVTPQETQYF. Together with reference TRBV5-1 and TRBJ2-5, the CDR3 gives the full variable domain: KAGVTQTPRYLIKTRGQQVTLSCSPISGHRSVSWYQQTPGQGLQFLFEYFSETQRNKGNFPGRFSGRQFSNSRSEMNVSTLELGDSALYLCASSFVTPQETQYFGPGTRLLVL.

As to this clone: Read data end 3 residues before the CDR3 end; the end is taken from the germline J gene. The chain uses TRBV20-1 and TRBJ1-5; possibly TRBD1 for D (6 bases). CDR1 DFQATT and CDR2 SNEGSKA come from the germline V gene (reference sequence). This CDR3 region has 14 residues. Trimming pared 4 bases from V and 5 bases from J, leaving 15 bases between. CDR3: CSATTGRGYQPQHF. The CDR3 DNA, read in part, is TGCAGTGCTACGACAGGCAGGGGATATCAGCCC.

Concerning this clone itself: The CDR3 end is not reached by the read, which stops 3 residues before it; the germline J gene fills it in. The J gene is TRBJ1-1, the V gene TRBV5-6; 7 nucleotides align to TRBD1. The V and J ends lost 2 bases and 6 bases, in that order; junction bases with no gene match: 7. This CDR3 has 14 residues. The germline gives CDR1 SGHDT, CDR2 YYEEEE. CDR3 DNA, as far as it was read: TGTGCCAGCAGCTTTCGACAGGGCGGTTCTGAA. It translates to CASSFRQGGSE. The full CDR3 is CASSFRQGGSEAFF.

For this clone: The read halts 3 residues ahead of the CDR3 end, with the missing end drawn from the germline J gene. This chain links TRBV7-2 with TRBJ2-7, with D maybe TRBD1 (6 bases). Per the germline V gene, CDR1 is SGHTA and CDR2 is FQGNSA. Trimming took off 5 bases at V and 0 bases at J, with 11 bases between the two ends. The CDR3 contains 14 residues. The CDR3 loop is CASSEGHSSYEQYF. CDR3 DNA (partial): TGTGCCAGCAGCGAGGGACACAGCTCCTACGAG.

With regard to this clone: The CDR3 extends 3 residues past the end of the read, so its final part is completed from the germline J gene. The rearrangement joins TRBV13 to TRBJ2-7, with 11 bases fitting TRBD2. CDR3 size: 21 residues. V was clipped by 0 bases and J by 6 bases; unmatched bases: 22. Per germline, CDR1 PRHDT and CDR2 FYEKMQ (reference sequence). CDR3: CASSLGLRRFASGGLGTEQYF. The sequenced CDR3 bases are TGTGCCAGCAGCTTAGGCCTAAGAAGGTTCGCTAGCGGGGGGTTAGGTACCGAG.